What follows is one T cell receptor beta chain and its context. Its matching antigen is unknown. The source of the sample is a study of cytomegalovirus exposure and HLA in healthy donors. Study findings and constraints: The records held CMV serostatus as the only immune exposure information.

Germline V gene lookup returns CDR1 LGHNA and CDR2 YNFKEQ. The V end lost 4 bases, the J end lost 6 bases, and 15 bases lay between the germline ends. The CDR3 runs to 14 residues. It was with 60 Vbeta and 13 Jbeta primers that the PCR ran. Only in-frame clones appear in the TCRdb table, and some are missing; sequencing was by immunoSEQ multiplex PCR. The repertoire holds 100,000 to 150,000 clones, with roughly four fifths as singletons. This receptor was identified in a man between 18 and 35 years old in good health and CMV-seronegative. The chain uses TRBV4-2 and TRBJ1-2, with D perhaps TRBD1 (6 bases). Specimen: PBMCs. CDR3 region: CASSPAGAVDGYTF. The CDR3 coding sequence is TGTGCCAGCAGCCCAGCAGGGGCGGTCGATGGCTACACCTTC.